Listed below are T cell receptor beta chains from one sample, sequenced in a study of blood T cell repertoires in COVID-19. The assay was immunoSEQ multiplex PCR, and TCRdb's table has in-frame clones only and misses some. The top ten hold approximately 9.7% of the sample, which has about 260,000 clones, more than 75% seen once. The source material was peripheral blood. The receptors were sampled from a man aged 40-49 years with active or convalescent COVID-19. CDR3s include the opening cysteine and the closing phenylalanine or tryptophan. The order of the fields is V gene, clone size, J gene, D gene, CDR3 protein, CDR3 DNA. A D gene is named only where the DNA matches it firmly. The size of a clone is reported for some rows only, either as once, few or many, or as a class for expanded clones.

v_call: TRBV28; clone_size: -; j_call: TRBJ1-4; d_call: TRBD1; cdr3_aa: CASSLYRDRPNEKLFF; cdr3_nt: TGTGCCAGCAGTTTGTACCGGGACAGACCCAATGAAAAACTGTTTTTT
v_call: TRBV6-4; clone_size: -; j_call: TRBJ1-3; d_call: -; cdr3_aa: CASTGKTSGNTIYF; cdr3_nt: TGTGCCAGTACAGGGAAGACCTCTGGAAACACCATATATTTT
v_call: TRBV6-5; clone_size: few; j_call: TRBJ2-2; d_call: -; cdr3_aa: CASSAGINTGELFF; cdr3_nt: TGTGCCAGCAGCGCCGGGATTAACACCGGGGAGCTGTTTTTT
v_call: TRBV2; clone_size: -; j_call: TRBJ2-2; d_call: TRBD1; cdr3_aa: CASSGQGAGGELFF; cdr3_nt: TGTGCCAGCAGTGGGCAGGGGGCCGGCGGGGAGCTGTTTTTT
v_call: TRBV9; clone_size: once; j_call: TRBJ2-5; d_call: -; cdr3_aa: CASSVEGEVETQYF; cdr3_nt: TGTGCCAGCAGCGTAGAGGGGGAAGTAGAGACCCAGTACTTC
v_call: TRBV2; clone_size: -; j_call: TRBJ2-1; d_call: TRBD2; cdr3_aa: CASKLAGVSRNEQFF; cdr3_nt: TGTGCCAGCAAACTAGCGGGAGTTTCCCGCAATGAGCAGTTCTTC
v_call: TRBV24-1; clone_size: -; j_call: TRBJ2-2; d_call: -; cdr3_aa: CATSDSGRYTGELFF; cdr3_nt: TGTGCCACCAGTGACAGCGGAAGATACACCGGGGAGCTGTTTTTT
v_call: TRBV27; clone_size: -; j_call: TRBJ1-4; d_call: TRBD1; cdr3_aa: CASSSSGTGEEKLFF; cdr3_nt: TGTGCCAGCAGTTCCTCCGGGACAGGGGAAGAAAAACTGTTTTTT
v_call: TRBV18; clone_size: -; j_call: TRBJ1-1; d_call: TRBD1; cdr3_aa: CASSPYGQGEGDTEAFF; cdr3_nt: TGTGCCAGCTCACCATACGGACAGGGGGAGGGGGACACTGAAGCTTTCTTT
v_call: TRBV24-1; clone_size: -; j_call: TRBJ1-5; d_call: TRBD1; cdr3_aa: CATSDQMGQPNQPQHF; cdr3_nt: TGTGCCACCAGTGATCAGATGGGACAGCCTAATCAGCCCCAGCATTTT
v_call: TRBV19; clone_size: -; j_call: TRBJ2-7; d_call: -; cdr3_aa: CASSRDTFYEQYF; cdr3_nt: TGTGCCAGTAGCCGGGACACCTTCTACGAGCAGTACTTC
v_call: TRBV27; clone_size: few; j_call: TRBJ2-5; d_call: TRBD2; cdr3_aa: CASGSLAGGPQTQYF; cdr3_nt: TGTGCCAGCGGATCCCTAGCGGGGGGGCCGCAGACCCAGTACTTC
v_call: TRBV5-1; clone_size: -; j_call: TRBJ2-1; d_call: TRBD1; cdr3_aa: CASSFSGQGVHEQFF; cdr3_nt: TGCGCCAGCAGCTTCTCGGGACAGGGGGTCCATGAGCAGTTCTTC
v_call: TRBV28; clone_size: -; j_call: TRBJ2-2; d_call: TRBD1; cdr3_aa: CASSFPDRATGELFF; cdr3_nt: TGTGCCAGCAGTTTCCCGGACAGGGCTACCGGGGAGCTGTTTTTT
v_call: TRBV12-3/TRBV12-4; clone_size: -; j_call: TRBJ2-3; d_call: TRBD1; cdr3_aa: CASSLTGPDTQYF; cdr3_nt: TGTGCCAGCAGTTTGACAGGGCCAGATACGCAGTATTTT
v_call: TRBV28; clone_size: -; j_call: TRBJ1-2; d_call: -; cdr3_aa: CASSHPTGVSGYTF; cdr3_nt: TGTGCCAGCAGCCACCCGACAGGAGTAAGTGGCTACACCTTC
v_call: TRBV28; clone_size: -; j_call: TRBJ1-5; d_call: -; cdr3_aa: CASRIYSNQPQHF; cdr3_nt: TGTGCCAGCAGGATCTATAGCAATCAGCCCCAGCATTTT
v_call: TRBV11-3; clone_size: -; j_call: TRBJ2-1; d_call: TRBD2; cdr3_aa: CASSLDHGSGVAEQFF; cdr3_nt: TGTGCCAGCAGCTTAGATCATGGTAGCGGGGTGGCTGAGCAGTTCTTC
v_call: TRBV5-1; clone_size: -; j_call: TRBJ2-6; d_call: -; cdr3_aa: CASRVGASGANVLTF; cdr3_nt: TGCGCCAGCAGGGTGGGGGCCTCTGGGGCCAACGTCCTGACTTTC
v_call: TRBV9; clone_size: -; j_call: TRBJ1-1; d_call: -; cdr3_aa: CASSVGPGGTEAFF; cdr3_nt: TGTGCCAGCAGCGTAGGTCCGGGGGGAACTGAAGCTTTCTTT
v_call: TRBV30; clone_size: -; j_call: TRBJ2-7; d_call: TRBD2; cdr3_aa: CAWSVLLAGDEQYF; cdr3_nt: TGTGCCTGGAGTGTACTCCTAGCGGGGGACGAGCAGTACTTC
v_call: TRBV27; clone_size: -; j_call: TRBJ1-1; d_call: -; cdr3_aa: CASRDTHTEAFF; cdr3_nt: TGTGCCAGCAGGGACACGCACACTGAAGCTTTCTTT
v_call: TRBV28; clone_size: -; j_call: TRBJ1-4; d_call: TRBD1; cdr3_aa: CASKRQGGNEKLFF; cdr3_nt: TGTGCCAGCAAACGACAGGGGGGGAATGAAAAACTGTTTTTT
v_call: TRBV30; clone_size: -; j_call: TRBJ2-1; d_call: TRBD2; cdr3_aa: CAWCPSGVFGEQFF; cdr3_nt: TGTGCCTGGTGCCCTAGCGGGGTGTTTGGTGAGCAGTTCTTC
v_call: TRBV5-5; clone_size: -; j_call: TRBJ1-1; d_call: TRBD1; cdr3_aa: CASSWTTGDTEAFF; cdr3_nt: TGTGCCAGCAGCTGGACCACAGGGGACACTGAAGCTTTCTTT
v_call: TRBV7-8; clone_size: -; j_call: TRBJ1-6; d_call: TRBD1; cdr3_aa: CAVGGRGTSPLHF; cdr3_nt: TGTGCCGTGGGGGGCAGGGGGACTTCACCCCTCCACTTT
v_call: TRBV27; clone_size: -; j_call: TRBJ2-7; d_call: TRBD1; cdr3_aa: CASSFVLRTGQEEAYEQYF; cdr3_nt: TGTGCCAGCAGTTTTGTTTTACGTACAGGACAGGAGGAAGCCTACGAGCAGTACTTC
v_call: TRBV6-5; clone_size: -; j_call: TRBJ1-4; d_call: -; cdr3_aa: CASSYSGGGKLFF; cdr3_nt: TGTGCCAGCAGTTACTCGGGGGGAGGAAAACTGTTTTTT
v_call: TRBV7-9; clone_size: -; j_call: TRBJ1-5; d_call: TRBD1; cdr3_aa: CASSPKDRVSQPQHF; cdr3_nt: TGTGCCAGCAGCCCAAAAGACAGGGTGAGTCAGCCCCAGCATTTT
v_call: TRBV2; clone_size: -; j_call: TRBJ1-5; d_call: -; cdr3_aa: CASSAPNSNQPQHF; cdr3_nt: TGTGCCAGCAGTGCCCCAAATAGCAATCAGCCCCAGCATTTT
v_call: TRBV27; clone_size: -; j_call: TRBJ1-3; d_call: -; cdr3_aa: CASSLTSHSGNTIYF; cdr3_nt: TGTGCCAGCAGTTTGACTTCGCACTCTGGAAACACCATATATTTT
v_call: TRBV30; clone_size: -; j_call: TRBJ2-5; d_call: -; cdr3_aa: CAWRGLYGKETQYF; cdr3_nt: TGTGCCTGGAGAGGGTTGTACGGGAAAGAGACCCAGTACTTC
v_call: TRBV11-3; clone_size: -; j_call: TRBJ2-5; d_call: TRBD2; cdr3_aa: CASSIGTSGYQETQYF; cdr3_nt: TGTGCCAGCAGCATAGGGACTAGCGGGTACCAAGAGACCCAGTACTTC
v_call: TRBV19; clone_size: -; j_call: TRBJ1-2; d_call: -; cdr3_aa: CASSMRGGGYTF; cdr3_nt: TGTGCCAGTAGTATGCGGGGTGGTGGCTACACCTTC
v_call: TRBV4-1; clone_size: -; j_call: TRBJ2-1; d_call: TRBD2; cdr3_aa: CASSRWTSDNNEQFF; cdr3_nt: TGCGCCAGCAGTCGATGGACTAGCGACAACAATGAGCAGTTCTTC
v_call: TRBV5-5; clone_size: -; j_call: TRBJ2-2; d_call: -; cdr3_aa: CASSLTDTGELFF; cdr3_nt: TGTGCCAGCAGCTTGACTGACACCGGGGAGCTGTTTTTT
v_call: TRBV6-5; clone_size: -; j_call: TRBJ2-7; d_call: -; cdr3_aa: CASSRGQSSYEQYF; cdr3_nt: TGTGCCAGCTCGCGGGGACAGAGCTCCTACGAGCAGTACTTC
v_call: TRBV28; clone_size: -; j_call: TRBJ2-4; d_call: -; cdr3_aa: CASSQGLSNIQYF; cdr3_nt: TGTGCCAGCAGTCAGGGACTCTCAAACATTCAGTACTTC
v_call: TRBV2; clone_size: -; j_call: TRBJ2-7; d_call: TRBD1; cdr3_aa: CASSAWTGSYEQYF; cdr3_nt: TGTGCCAGCAGCGCGTGGACAGGCTCCTACGAGCAGTACTTC
v_call: TRBV5-6; clone_size: -; j_call: TRBJ1-6; d_call: TRBD1; cdr3_aa: CASSTRTGSGSPLHF; cdr3_nt: TGTGCCAGCAGCACCCGGACAGGGAGCGGCTCACCCCTCCACTTT
v_call: TRBV19; clone_size: -; j_call: TRBJ1-1; d_call: -; cdr3_aa: CASSISGGNTEAFF; cdr3_nt: TGTGCCAGTAGTATTAGCGGCGGGAACACTGAAGCTTTCTTT
v_call: TRBV5-1; clone_size: -; j_call: TRBJ1-2; d_call: -; cdr3_aa: CASSLDRPNYGYTF; cdr3_nt: TGCGCCAGCAGCTTGGACAGACCTAACTATGGCTACACCTTC
v_call: TRBV18; clone_size: few; j_call: TRBJ1-6; d_call: -; cdr3_aa: CASKDSRVNSPLHF; cdr3_nt: TGTGCCAGCAAAGACAGCAGGGTTAATTCACCCCTCCACTTT
v_call: TRBV12-3/TRBV12-4; clone_size: -; j_call: TRBJ2-3; d_call: -; cdr3_aa: CASSLRPPDTQYF; cdr3_nt: TGTGCCAGCAGTTTGCGTCCGCCGGATACGCAGTATTTT
v_call: TRBV5-4; clone_size: -; j_call: TRBJ1-2; d_call: -; cdr3_aa: CASSLGGQSGYTF; cdr3_nt: TGTGCCAGCAGCTTGGGTGGGCAGAGTGGCTACACCTTC
v_call: TRBV30; clone_size: -; j_call: TRBJ1-5; d_call: -; cdr3_aa: CALEQRNQPQHF; cdr3_nt: TGTGCATTGGAGCAGAGAAATCAGCCCCAGCATTTT
v_call: TRBV7-9; clone_size: -; j_call: TRBJ2-5; d_call: -; cdr3_aa: CASSLGGSETQYF; cdr3_nt: TGTGCCAGCAGCTTAGGAGGATCGGAGACCCAGTACTTC
v_call: TRBV5-1; clone_size: -; j_call: TRBJ2-2; d_call: TRBD2; cdr3_aa: CASSLGLAGGPPGELFF; cdr3_nt: TGCGCCAGCAGCTTGGGGCTAGCGGGAGGACCCCCCGGGGAGCTGTTTTTT
v_call: TRBV6-1; clone_size: -; j_call: TRBJ1-2; d_call: -; cdr3_aa: CASSETGSLYYGYTF; cdr3_nt: TGTGCCAGCAGTGAAACAGGATCACTATACTATGGCTACACCTTC
v_call: TRBV5-1; clone_size: -; j_call: TRBJ2-3; d_call: -; cdr3_aa: CASSVTVAATDTQYF; cdr3_nt: TGCGCCAGCAGCGTAACGGTCGCCGCCACAGATACGCAGTATTTT
v_call: TRBV13; clone_size: -; j_call: TRBJ1-2; d_call: -; cdr3_aa: CASSSFATGNYGYTF; cdr3_nt: TGTGCCAGCAGCTCATTCGCCACAGGGAACTATGGCTACACCTTC
v_call: TRBV7-2; clone_size: -; j_call: TRBJ2-1; d_call: -; cdr3_aa: CASSLDREPHNEQFF; cdr3_nt: TGTGCCAGCAGCTTAGACCGGGAGCCCCACAATGAGCAGTTCTTC
v_call: TRBV6-1; clone_size: -; j_call: TRBJ2-7; d_call: TRBD1; cdr3_aa: CASSGLYRDRASDEQYF; cdr3_nt: TGTGCCAGCAGTGGACTCTACCGGGACAGGGCTAGCGACGAGCAGTACTTC
v_call: TRBV19; clone_size: -; j_call: TRBJ1-2; d_call: TRBD1; cdr3_aa: CASRTGYAYGYTF; cdr3_nt: TGTGCCAGTAGGACAGGGTACGCCTATGGCTACACCTTC
v_call: TRBV5-1; clone_size: -; j_call: TRBJ1-5; d_call: -; cdr3_aa: CASSPGVGGAHQPQHF; cdr3_nt: TGCGCCAGCAGCCCTGGAGTCGGAGGAGCGCATCAGCCCCAGCATTTT